Each of the 30 T cell receptor beta chains below was sequenced from the same sample in a study of molecular identifiers for immune sequencing clone quantification. One entry per CDR3 protein, called by TCRdb with MiXCR from the PCR reads. The table has some 97,000 distinct CDR3 sequences, approximately 25% seen once. The sequenced sample consisted of naive CD8+ T cells from blood, with Jurkat cell RNA spiked in. The subset here: FACS-sorted CD8+CD4-CCR7+CD45RA+ naive T cells. All receptors come from a human donor in good health. Some libraries in this study had Jurkat cell RNA spiked in.

A single count supports this clonotype. At one end the junction does not follow the germline gene, possibly because of a read error. The rearrangement joins TRBV9 to TRBJ2-3, with 16 bases identical to TRBD2. Germline values: CDR1 SGDLS, CDR2 YYNGEE. The CDR3 is 20 residues long. This CDR3 reads CASGVGPGTSGRASTDTQYF. In nucleotides, the CDR3 is TGTGCCAGCGGCGTAGGCCCCGGGACTAGCGGGAGGGCCAGCACAGATACGCAGTATTTT.

This clonotype was seen many times. DNA of the CDR3: TGCGCCAGCAGCTTGTTTGAGGCGGGAGCGTCCTACGAGCAGTACTTC. Residues: CASSLFEAGASYEQYF. This chain uses TRBV5-1 with TRBJ2-7, with 7 bases matching TRBD2. The CDR3 length is 16 residues. Trimming cost V 1 base and J 1 base; bases outside gene matches: 8. Germline CDR1 reads SGHRS; CDR2 reads YFSETQ.

This clonotype was seen at least ten times. The rearrangement uses TRBV28 and TRBJ2-5; tentatively, D is TRBD2 (6 bases). V shed 3 bases and J shed 5 bases, with 10 bases lying between them. Looked up from germline, CDR1 is MDHEN and CDR2 is SYDVKM. The CDR3 has 13 residues. The CDR3 coding sequence is TGTGCCAGCAGTTTCGGGGGAGAGGAGACCCAGTACTTC. Translated: CASSFGGEETQYF.

The sample holds a few counts of this clonotype. The rearrangement links TRBV19 to TRBJ1-5; TRBD1 might be the D (5 bases). The CDR3 has 14 residues. Germline-derived CDR1 and CDR2 are LNHDA and SQIVND (reference sequence). V was shortened by 8 bases and J by 0 bases, with 11 bases between the two germline ends. CDR3 residues: CASGGTNSNQPQHF. In DNA form, the CDR3 reads TGTGCCAGTGGGGGGACCAATAGCAATCAGCCCCAGCATTTT.

This clonotype was detected ten times or more. The chain couples TRBV2 to TRBJ2-7; 9 bases match TRBD2. The junction had 3 bases not matched to a gene; V was cut back by 3 bases and J by 3 bases. Germline CDR1 and CDR2: SNHLY and FYNNEI. This CDR3 contains 14 residues. The DNA of the CDR3 is TGTGCCAGCAGTGACCTAGCGGGAAGCTACGAGCAGTACTTC. This sequence encodes CASSDLAGSYEQYF.

As to this clonotype: This sequence may be a read error, since a much larger clone differs from it by one base. The chain recombines TRBV20-1 with TRBJ2-7; TRBD1 or TRBD2 may be the D gene (6 bases each). Germline V lookup: CDR1 DFQATT, CDR2 SNEGSKA (reference sequence). V was cut by 3 bases and J by 7 bases, with 22 bases left in between. The CDR3 is 15 amino acids. The chain's CDR3 is CSARGQLAGPFEQYF. The CDR3 bases are TGCAGTGCTAGGGGACAACTCGCGGGACCCTTTGAGCAGTACTTC.

The table lists this clonotype with many counts. V usage is TRBV6-5 and J usage is TRBJ2-3, with 7 bases that match TRBD2. V lost 8 bases to trimming and J lost 0 bases; unmatched junction nucleotides: 11. The CDR3 is made up of 16 amino acids. Germline loops: CDR1 MNHEY, CDR2 SVGAGI. Here the CDR3 reads CASSLSSGASTDTQYF. In DNA form, the CDR3 reads TGTGCCAGCTCCCTATCGAGCGGGGCTAGCACAGATACGCAGTATTTT.

This clonotype was detected a few times. This chain uses TRBV29-1 with TRBJ2-3; possibly TRBD1 for D (6 bases). Per the germline V gene, CDR1 is SQVTM and CDR2 is ANQGSEA. With 4 bases removed from V and 5 bases from J, the gap between germline ends came to 19 bases. The CDR3 totals 15 residues. The CDR3 DNA sequence: TGCAGCGTTGGAGGCCAGGGGACCATCGGAGATACGCAGTATTTT. Its translation is CSVGGQGTIGDTQYF.

The chain couples TRBV24-1 to TRBJ2-1; TRBD2 matches 10 bases. CDR3 length equals 13 residues. CDR1 and CDR2 (germline): KGHDR, SFDVKD. The CDR3 sequence: CATTSGDYNEQFF. As DNA, the CDR3 is TGTGCGACAACTAGCGGGGACTACAATGAGCAGTTCTTC.

About this clonotype itself: An end of the junction differs from the germline gene, which may be a read error. The chain recombines TRBV7-9 with TRBJ2-7, with TRBD2 matching 7 bases. Germline CDR1 and CDR2: SEHNR and FQNEAQ (reference sequence). The CDR3 is made up of 14 amino acids. The CDR3 bases are TGTGCCTGCAGCCCACCCGGGAGGACCTACGAGCAGTATTTC. Its protein product is CACSPPGRTYEQYF.

This clonotype was seen at least ten times. The rearrangement uses TRBV7-9 and TRBJ2-2, with D uncertain. In germline, CDR1 is SEHNR, CDR2 FQNEAQ (reference sequence). The V end was cut by 0 bases, the J end by 6 bases, with 8 bases between. The length of the CDR3 is 14 residues. CDR3 nucleotides: TGTGCCAGCAGCTTAGCGCTGGGCGCCGGGGAGCTGTTTTTT. This encodes CASSLALGAGELFF.

A remark on this clonotype: A much bigger clone sits one base away, suggesting this may be a read error. This chain uses TRBV28 with TRBJ2-1, with 8 bases that match TRBD2. The J segment lost 6 bases and the V segment lost 8 bases, leaving 12 bases of the junction unmatched. The CDR3 runs 15 residues. CDR1 and CDR2 from the germline V gene are MDHEN and SYDVKM. Here the CDR3 DNA reads TGTGCCAGCTGCCCCGGCGGGGGGCCTTTCAATGAGCAGTTCTTC. Residues: CASCPGGGPFNEQFF. Full variable domain (rest looked up from reference TRBV28 and TRBJ2-1): DVKVTQSSRYLVKRTGEKVFLECVQDMDHENMFWYRQDPGLGLRLIYFSYDVKMKEKGDIPEGYSVSREKKERFSLILESASTNQTSMYLCASCPGGGPFNEQFFGPGTRLTVL.

This clonotype has more than one count but fewer than ten. A read error may explain this, as a much larger clone is one base away. The chain combines TRBV5-1 with TRBJ2-7; D may be TRBD1 or TRBD2 (5 bases each). The V gene's germline CDR1 is SGHRS and CDR2 YFSETQ. CDR3 size: 13 residues. CDR3 nucleotide sequence: TGCGCCAGCAGCGGGGACGCCTCCTACGCGCAGTACTTC. This codes for CASSGDASYAQYF.

This clonotype has just a few counts. The chain employs TRBV12-3 or TRBV12-4 and TRBJ2-1; weak D call: TRBD2 (5 bases). The CDR3 spans 12 residues. V was shortened by 7 bases and J by 9 bases, with 13 bases between the two germline ends. The CDR3 DNA reads TGTGCCAGCACGGGGATGAGTGGTGAGCAGTTCTTC. It is translated as CASTGMSGEQFF.

This chain uses TRBV4-1 with TRBJ1-5; weak D call: TRBD1 (5 bases). Germline CDR1 MGHRA, CDR2 YSYEKL. This CDR3 is 15 amino acids long. Trimming took 0 bases from V and 6 from J, leaving 12 bases between them. The CDR3 DNA is TGCGCCAGCAGCCAAGACGACGGCGGGGCTCAGCCCCAGCATTTT. Translation: CASSQDDGGAQPQHF.

Notes on this clonotype: Given a much more abundant clone one base away, this may be a read error. This chain joins TRBV5-3 and TRBJ1-5, with 8 bases fitting TRBD1. TRBV5-3 is sorted into the ORF group, with uncertain function. This CDR3 comprises 14 residues. CDR3 nucleotide sequence: TGTACCAGCAGCTACGGGACAGGTCCTCAGCCCCAGCATTTT. Its protein is CTSSYGTGPQPQHF.

This clonotype occurred many times. This chain uses TRBV13 with TRBJ2-3; TRBD2 matches 11 bases. The junction had 5 bases not matched to a gene; V was cut back by 5 bases and J by 4 bases. CDR3 size: 15 residues. The V gene's germline CDR1 is PRHDT and CDR2 FYEKMQ (reference sequence). The DNA of the CDR3 is TGTGCCAGCAGCCAGGGACTAGCGGTAGCAGATACGCAGTATTTT. Translation: CASSQGLAVADTQYF.

This clonotype was detected a few times. V usage is TRBV4-1 and J usage is TRBJ1-6; D is unresolved. The germline V gene has CDR1 MGHRA and CDR2 YSYEKL. V was trimmed by 2 bases and J by 6 bases, leaving 11 bases between them. CDR3 length equals 15 residues. CDR3 residues: CASSQQRDFNSPLHF. CDR3 DNA: TGCGCCAGCAGCCAACAAAGGGATTTTAATTCACCCCTCCACTTT.

The CDR3 nucleotides are TGCAGTGCTATACAGGGGGCGAGGGCCGGGGACGAGCAGTACTTC. Translated: CSAIQGARAGDEQYF. This chain connects TRBV20-1 to TRBJ2-7, with TRBD1 matching 9 bases. Looked up from germline, CDR1 is DFQATT and CDR2 is SNEGSKA (reference sequence). The CDR3 covers 15 residues. With V trimmed by 4 bases and J by 5 bases, 12 bases remained unmatched.

Turning to this clonotype: A much bigger clone sits one base away, suggesting this may be a read error. The DNA for the CDR3 is TGTGCCAGGAGTGAACAGGGCTCCGAGCAGTACTTC. As protein: CARSEQGSEQYF. This chain links TRBV30 with TRBJ2-7, with a weak D call TRBD1 (6 bases). The CDR3 is 12 residues long. Germline CDR1 and CDR2: GTSNPN and SVGIG (reference sequence).

This clonotype was observed many times. This chain joins TRBV7-6 and TRBJ2-2, with unresolved D. Trimming pared 5 bases from V and 7 bases from J, leaving 5 bases between. The germline V gene encodes CDR1 SGHVS and CDR2 FNYEAQ. This CDR3 is built from 11 residues. CDR3: CASSQNGELFF. Written as DNA, the CDR3 is TGTGCCAGCAGCCAGAACGGGGAGCTGTTTTTT.

A word on this clonotype: One base away lies a much larger clone, so this may be a sequencing read error. The chain links TRBV2 to TRBJ1-1, with D maybe TRBD1 (6 bases). Germline V gene sequence: CDR1 SNHLY, CDR2 FYNNEI. This CDR3 is 13 amino acids long. The CDR3 region is CTSNSPGGREAFF. The CDR3 DNA reads TGTACCAGCAACTCGCCCGGGGGGCGCGAAGCTTTCTTT.

Concerning this clonotype: A read error may explain this, as a much larger clone is one base away. The chain links TRBV5-3 to TRBJ2-7; unclear D gene. TRBV5-3 is an ORF for which the function is uncertain. The CDR3 runs 13 residues. The V end lost 8 bases, the J end lost 2 bases, and 14 bases lay between the germline ends. The CDR3 bases are TGTGCCAGCAACGGCGCAACGGCCTACGAGCAGTACTTC. It yields the protein CASNGATAYEQYF.

This clonotype was seen many times. The V and J genes are TRBV9 and TRBJ2-7, with TRBD2 identical over 8 bases. The CDR3 extends over 15 amino acids. Germline V CDR1 and CDR2: SGDLS, YYNGEE. J was trimmed by 2 bases and V by 4 bases; bases with no gene match: 8. CDR3 nucleotides: TGTGCCAGCAGCCATGGGGGAGCGGGAGCCTACGAGCAGTACTTC. Amino acids: CASSHGGAGAYEQYF. Variable domain in full (rest from reference TRBV9 and TRBJ2-7): DSGVTQTPKHLITATGQRVTLRCSPRSGDLSVYWYQQSLDQGLQFLIQYYNGEERAKGNILERFSAQQFPDLHSELNLSSLELGDSALYFCASSHGGAGAYEQYFGPGTRLTVT.

V and J are TRBV27 and TRBJ1-1; D not resolved. V was cut by 6 bases and J by 3 bases, with 11 bases left in between. Germline V gene lookup returns CDR1 MNHEY and CDR2 SMNVEV (reference sequence). This CDR3 region has 13 residues. CDR3 sequence: CASRQVFDTEAFF. CDR3 coding DNA: TGTGCCAGCAGGCAGGTTTTTGACACTGAAGCTTTCTTT.

With respect to this clonotype: A single base separates this from a much larger clone, so it may be a read error. This chain links TRBV30 with TRBJ2-1, with 9 bases that match TRBD2. Per germline, CDR1 GTSNPN and CDR2 SVGIG (reference sequence). The CDR3 spans 16 residues. The CDR3 protein is CAWNGAGGPLRREHFF. The CDR3, as DNA: TGTGCCTGGAACGGAGCGGGGGGCCCCCTTCGGCGCGAGCATTTCTTC.

Turning to this clonotype: A single base separates this from a much larger clone, so it may be a read error. The conserved phenylalanine or tryptophan is not found at the CDR3 terminus, so this likely reflects a read error. This chain uses TRBV12-5 with TRBJ1-5, with a possible D match to TRBD1 (6 bases). Per the germline V gene, CDR1 is LGHNT and CDR2 is FRNRAP. The CDR3 loop spans 18 amino acids. CDR3 in DNA: TGTGCTAGTGGCTTGGACAGCCAAATCGGGGTTAGCAATCAGCCCCAGCATTCT. It translates to CASGLDSQIGVSNQPQHS.

Here the CDR3 reads CASSLSLAGPYNEQFF. The CDR3 DNA reads TGTGCCAGCAGTTTAAGTCTAGCGGGCCCCTACAATGAGCAGTTCTTC. The chain couples TRBV27 to TRBJ2-1, with TRBD2 matching over 8 bases. Trimming took 2 bases from V and 2 from J; bases not matched to a gene: 5. The CDR3 spans 16 residues. CDR1 is MNHEY and CDR2 is SMNVEV in the germline V gene (reference sequence).

This clonotype was recorded only once. One base away lies a much larger clone, so this may be a sequencing read error. This sequence joins TRBV9 and TRBJ2-5, with 8 nucleotides matching TRBD1. V dropped 7 bases and J dropped 5; count of bases not matched to a gene: 13. This CDR3 contains 15 residues. Germline V lookup: CDR1 SGDLS, CDR2 YYNGEE. DNA of the CDR3: TGTGCCAGCGGCCCATGGGACAGGTATGGGGAGACCCAGTACTTC. Translated, it gives CASGPWDRYGETQYF.

The CDR3 sequence: CASSFAGLAGDEQFF. The CDR3 DNA reads as TGTGCCAGCAGTTTCGCAGGACTAGCGGGAGATGAGCAGTTCTTC. This chain links TRBV28 with TRBJ2-1; 13 nucleotides line up with TRBD2. V was pared by 3 bases and J by 8 bases, with 4 bases of the junction left unmatched. CDR1 MDHEN and CDR2 SYDVKM come from the germline V gene. The length of the CDR3 is 15 residues. Full variable domain (missing parts from reference TRBV28 and TRBJ2-1): DVKVTQSSRYLVKRTGEKVFLECVQDMDHENMFWYRQDPGLGLRLIYFSYDVKMKEKGDIPEGYSVSREKKERFSLILESASTNQTSMYLCASSFAGLAGDEQFFGPGTRLTVL.